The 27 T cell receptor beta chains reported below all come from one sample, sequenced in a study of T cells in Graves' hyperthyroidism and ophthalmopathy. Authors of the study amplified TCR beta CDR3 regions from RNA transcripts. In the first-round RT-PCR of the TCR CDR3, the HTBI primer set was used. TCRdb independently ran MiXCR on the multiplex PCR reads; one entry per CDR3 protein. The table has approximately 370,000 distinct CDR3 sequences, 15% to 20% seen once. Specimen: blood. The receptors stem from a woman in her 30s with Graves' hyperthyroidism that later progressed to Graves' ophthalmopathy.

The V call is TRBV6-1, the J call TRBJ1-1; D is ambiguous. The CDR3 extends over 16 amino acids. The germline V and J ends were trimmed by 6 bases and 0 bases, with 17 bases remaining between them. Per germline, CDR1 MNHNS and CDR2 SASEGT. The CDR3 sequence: CASRIRIRDLNTEAFF. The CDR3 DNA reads TGTGCCAGCAGGATCCGGATTAGAGATTTGAACACTGAAGCTTTCTTT.

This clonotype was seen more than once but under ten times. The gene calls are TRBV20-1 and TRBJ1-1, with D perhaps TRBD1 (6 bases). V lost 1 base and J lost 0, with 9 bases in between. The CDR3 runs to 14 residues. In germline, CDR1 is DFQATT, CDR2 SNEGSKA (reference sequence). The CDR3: CSARVQGMNTEAFF. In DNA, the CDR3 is TGCAGTGCTAGAGTCCAGGGGATGAACACTGAAGCTTTCTTT.

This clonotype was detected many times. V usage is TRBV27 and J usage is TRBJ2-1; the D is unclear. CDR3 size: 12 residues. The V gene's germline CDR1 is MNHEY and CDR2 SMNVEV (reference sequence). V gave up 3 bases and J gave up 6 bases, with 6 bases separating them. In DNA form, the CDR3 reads TGTGCCAGCAGTTTCCTGGGCAATGAGCAGTTCTTC. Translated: CASSFLGNEQFF.

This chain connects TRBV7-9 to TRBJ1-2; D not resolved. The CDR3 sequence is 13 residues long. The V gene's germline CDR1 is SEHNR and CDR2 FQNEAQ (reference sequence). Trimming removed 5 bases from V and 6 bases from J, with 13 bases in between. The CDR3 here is CASSRDGRHGYTF. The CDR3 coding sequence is TGTGCCAGCAGCCGGGATGGAAGGCATGGCTACACCTTC.

Here the CDR3 DNA reads TGTGCCAGCAGCCAACCTAATCGGGTTGGCGAGCAGTACTTC. Its protein product is CASSQPNRVGEQYF. The chain links TRBV3-1 to TRBJ2-7, with unresolved D. CDR1 is LGHDT, CDR2 YNNKEL, per germline (reference sequence). V shed 2 bases and J shed 6 bases, with 14 bases lying between them. The CDR3 loop spans 14 amino acids.

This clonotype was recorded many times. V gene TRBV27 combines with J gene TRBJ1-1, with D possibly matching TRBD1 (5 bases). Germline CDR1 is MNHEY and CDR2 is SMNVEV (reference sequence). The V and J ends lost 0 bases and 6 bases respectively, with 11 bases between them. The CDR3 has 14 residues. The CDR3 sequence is CASSLSGARSEAFF. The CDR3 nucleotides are TGTGCCAGCAGTTTATCTGGGGCGCGGTCTGAAGCTTTCTTT.

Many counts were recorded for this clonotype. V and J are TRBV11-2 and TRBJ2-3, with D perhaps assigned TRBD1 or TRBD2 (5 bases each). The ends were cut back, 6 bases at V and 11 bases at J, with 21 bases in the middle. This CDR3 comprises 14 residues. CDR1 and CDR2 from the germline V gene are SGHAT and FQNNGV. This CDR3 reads CASRLPRAGWVQYF. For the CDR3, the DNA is TGTGCCAGCAGACTCCCGCGGGCAGGGTGGGTGCAGTATTTT.

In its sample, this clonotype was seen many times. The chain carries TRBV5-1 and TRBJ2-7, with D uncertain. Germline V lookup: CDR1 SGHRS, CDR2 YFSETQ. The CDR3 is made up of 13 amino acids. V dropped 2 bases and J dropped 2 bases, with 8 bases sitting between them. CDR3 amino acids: CASSLSPTYEQYF. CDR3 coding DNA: TGCGCCAGCAGCTTATCTCCAACCTACGAGCAGTACTTC.

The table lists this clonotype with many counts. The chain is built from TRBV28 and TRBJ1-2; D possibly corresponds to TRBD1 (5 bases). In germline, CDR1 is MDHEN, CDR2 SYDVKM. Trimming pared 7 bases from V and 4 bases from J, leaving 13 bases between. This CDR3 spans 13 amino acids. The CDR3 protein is CASTWGVGYGYTF. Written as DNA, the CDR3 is TGTGCCAGCACGTGGGGGGTTGGCTATGGCTACACCTTC.

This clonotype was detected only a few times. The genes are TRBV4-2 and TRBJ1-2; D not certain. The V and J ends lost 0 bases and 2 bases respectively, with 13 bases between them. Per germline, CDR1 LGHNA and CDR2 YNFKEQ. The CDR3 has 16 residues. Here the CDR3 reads CASSQDRFKGNYGYTF. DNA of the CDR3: TGTGCCAGCAGCCAAGATCGGTTCAAGGGCAACTATGGCTACACCTTC.

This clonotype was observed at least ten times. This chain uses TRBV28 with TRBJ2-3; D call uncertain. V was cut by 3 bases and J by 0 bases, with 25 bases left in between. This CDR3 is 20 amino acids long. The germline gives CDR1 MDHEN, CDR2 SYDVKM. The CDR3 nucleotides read TGTGCCAGCAGTTTTTTTTTGCGTCAGCACAGACCGGATAGCACAGATACGCAGTATTTT. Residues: CASSFFLRQHRPDSTDTQYF.

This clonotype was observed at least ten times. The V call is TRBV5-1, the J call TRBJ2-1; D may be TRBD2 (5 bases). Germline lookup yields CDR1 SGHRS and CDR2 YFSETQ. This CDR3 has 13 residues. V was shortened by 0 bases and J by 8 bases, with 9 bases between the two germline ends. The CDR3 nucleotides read TGCGCCAGCAGCTTGGCCGGGAATGATGAGCAGTTCTTC. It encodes CASSLAGNDEQFF. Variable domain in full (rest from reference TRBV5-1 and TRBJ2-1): KAGVTQTPRYLIKTRGQQVTLSCSPISGHRSVSWYQQTPGQGLQFLFEYFSETQRNKGNFPGRFSGRQFSNSRSEMNVSTLELGDSALYLCASSLAGNDEQFFGPGTRLTVL.

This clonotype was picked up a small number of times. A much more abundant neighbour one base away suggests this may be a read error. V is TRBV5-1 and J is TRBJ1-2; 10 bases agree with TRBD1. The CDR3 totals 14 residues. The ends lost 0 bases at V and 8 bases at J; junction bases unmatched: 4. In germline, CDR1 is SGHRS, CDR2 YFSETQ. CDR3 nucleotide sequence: TGCGCCAGCAGCTTGGCCGGGACAGGGGACGGCTACACCTTC. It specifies CASSLAGTGDGYTF.

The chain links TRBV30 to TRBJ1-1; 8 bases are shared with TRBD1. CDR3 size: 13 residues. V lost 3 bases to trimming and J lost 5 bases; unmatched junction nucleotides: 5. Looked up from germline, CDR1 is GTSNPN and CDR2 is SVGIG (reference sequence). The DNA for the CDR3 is TGTGCCTGGAGCGGACAGGGCGATACTGAAGCTTTCTTT. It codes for CAWSGQGDTEAFF.

Here the CDR3 DNA reads TGCAGCGTTGAACCTGCGGACAGGGGTAGTAACTATGGCTACACCTTC. This gives the protein CSVEPADRGSNYGYTF. The rearrangement joins TRBV29-1 to TRBJ1-2, with 9 bases lining up with TRBD1. Trimming at V came to 2 bases and at J to 1 base, leaving 8 bases not matched to a gene. Looked up from germline, CDR1 is SQVTM and CDR2 is ANQGSEA. The length of the CDR3 is 16 residues.

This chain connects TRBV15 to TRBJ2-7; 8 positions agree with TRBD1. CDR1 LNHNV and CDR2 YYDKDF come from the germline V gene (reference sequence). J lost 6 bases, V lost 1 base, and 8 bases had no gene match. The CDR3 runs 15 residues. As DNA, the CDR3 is TGTGCCACCAGCAGAGGGACAGGGTGGGGAACCGAGCAGTACTTC. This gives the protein CATSRGTGWGTEQYF.

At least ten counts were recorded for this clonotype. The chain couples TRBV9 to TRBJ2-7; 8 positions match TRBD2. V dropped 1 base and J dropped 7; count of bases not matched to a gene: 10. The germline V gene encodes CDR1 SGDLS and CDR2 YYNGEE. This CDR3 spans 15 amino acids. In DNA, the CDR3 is TGTGCCAGCAGCGTAACGAGCGGGAGAGTGGGGGAGCAGTACTTC. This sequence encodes CASSVTSGRVGEQYF.

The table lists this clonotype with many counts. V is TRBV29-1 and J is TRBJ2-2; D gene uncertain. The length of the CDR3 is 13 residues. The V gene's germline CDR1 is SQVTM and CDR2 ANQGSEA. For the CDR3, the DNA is TGCAATGGCATAAACGCGAACACCGGGGAGCTGTTTTTT. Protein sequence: CNGINANTGELFF.

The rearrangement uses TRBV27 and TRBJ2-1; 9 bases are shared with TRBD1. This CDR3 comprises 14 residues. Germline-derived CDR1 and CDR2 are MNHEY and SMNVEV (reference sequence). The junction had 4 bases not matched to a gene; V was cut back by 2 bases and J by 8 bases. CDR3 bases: TGTGCCAGCAGTTTAAGACAGGGGGTCGATGAGCAGTTCTTC. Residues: CASSLRQGVDEQFF.

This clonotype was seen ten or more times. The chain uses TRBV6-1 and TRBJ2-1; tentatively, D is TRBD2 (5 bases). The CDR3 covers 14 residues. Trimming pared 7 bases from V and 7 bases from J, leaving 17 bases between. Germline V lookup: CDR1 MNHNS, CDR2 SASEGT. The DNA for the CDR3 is TGTGCCAGCAAGTTCGGAGGCAGTTTGAATGAGCAGTTCTTC. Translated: CASKFGGSLNEQFF.

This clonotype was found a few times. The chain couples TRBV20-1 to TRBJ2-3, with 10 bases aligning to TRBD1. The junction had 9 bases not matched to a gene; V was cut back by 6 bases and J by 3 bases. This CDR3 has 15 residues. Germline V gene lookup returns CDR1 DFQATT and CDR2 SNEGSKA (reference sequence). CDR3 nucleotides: TGCAGTGCCACCGCCTGGACAGGGGGGACAGATACGCAGTATTTT. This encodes CSATAWTGGTDTQYF.

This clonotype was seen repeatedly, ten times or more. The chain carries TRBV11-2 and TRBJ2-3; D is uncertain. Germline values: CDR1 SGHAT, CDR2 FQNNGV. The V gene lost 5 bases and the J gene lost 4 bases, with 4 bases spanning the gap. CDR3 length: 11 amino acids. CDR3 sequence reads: CASSPSDTQYF. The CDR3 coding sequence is TGTGCCAGCAGCCCTTCAGATACGCAGTATTTT.

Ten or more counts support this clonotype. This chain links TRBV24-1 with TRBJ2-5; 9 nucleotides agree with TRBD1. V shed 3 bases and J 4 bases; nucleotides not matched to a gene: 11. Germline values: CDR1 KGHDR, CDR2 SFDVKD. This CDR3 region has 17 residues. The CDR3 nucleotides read TGTGCCACCAGTGATCCCACAAACAACAGGGGGCCAGAGACCCAGTACTTC. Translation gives CATSDPTNNRGPETQYF.

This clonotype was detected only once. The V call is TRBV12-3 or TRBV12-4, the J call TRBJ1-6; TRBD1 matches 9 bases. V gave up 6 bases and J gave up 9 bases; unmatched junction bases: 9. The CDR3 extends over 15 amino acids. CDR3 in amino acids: CASRPGTGTGSPLHF. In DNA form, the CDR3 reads TGTGCCAGCAGACCCGGGACAGGGACGGGTTCACCCCTCCACTTT.

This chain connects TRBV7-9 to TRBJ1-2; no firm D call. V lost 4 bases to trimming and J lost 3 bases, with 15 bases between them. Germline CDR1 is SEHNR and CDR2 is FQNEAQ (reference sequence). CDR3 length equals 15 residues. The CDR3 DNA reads TGTGCCAGCAGCTCAGACGGCGGGGTTCACTATGGCTACACCTTC. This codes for CASSSDGGVHYGYTF.

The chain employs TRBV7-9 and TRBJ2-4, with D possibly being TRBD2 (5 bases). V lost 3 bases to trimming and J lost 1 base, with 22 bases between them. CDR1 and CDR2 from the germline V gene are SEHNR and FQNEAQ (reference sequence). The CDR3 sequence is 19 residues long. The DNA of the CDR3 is TGTGCCAGCAGCTTGGATGGGGTTCGGAGGAGAGATGCCAAAAACATTCAGTACTTC. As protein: CASSLDGVRRRDAKNIQYF. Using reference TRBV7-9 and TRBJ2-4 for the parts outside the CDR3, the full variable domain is DTGVSQNPRHKITKRGQNVTFRCDPISEHNRLYWYRQTLGQGPEFLTYFQNEAQLEKSRLLSDRFSAERPKGSFSTLEIQRTEQGDSAMYLCASSLDGVRRRDAKNIQYFGAGTRLSVL.

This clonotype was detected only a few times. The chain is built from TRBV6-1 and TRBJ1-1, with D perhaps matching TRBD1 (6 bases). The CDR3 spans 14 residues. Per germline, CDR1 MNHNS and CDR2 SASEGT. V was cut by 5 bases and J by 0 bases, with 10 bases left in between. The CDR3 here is CASSRGQLNTEAFF. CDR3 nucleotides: TGTGCCAGCAGTCGAGGACAGCTGAACACTGAAGCTTTCTTT.